This T cell receptor (beta chain) came from a study of T-cell reconstitution after alpha-beta-depleted transplantation in children. The TCRbeta library incorporated unique molecular identifiers. One entry per CDR3 protein, called by TCRdb with MiXCR from the PCR reads. The sample lists some 50,000 distinct CDR3 sequences, around 8.8% seen once, with 27% in the top ten. V shed 5 bases, J shed 0 bases, and the junction held 3 bases outside the gene matches. The CDR3 contains 15 residues. This clonotype has only a few counts. The rearrangement links TRBV12-3 or TRBV12-4 to TRBJ2-3, with 9 bases identical to TRBD1. This sequence was found in a male patient under 10 years old who had a stem cell transplant for chronic granulomatous disease, so the T cells may come from the graft donor. Here the sequenced sample was PBMCs, mostly from graft donor cells, taken 60 days after TCRalphabeta/CD19-depleted stem cell transplant. In nucleotides, the CDR3 is TGTGCCAGCAGTGCGGGGACAGGGAGCACAGATACGCAGTATTTT. Protein product: CASSAGTGSTDTQYF.